The next 19 T cell receptor beta chains were all read from a single sample in a study of blood T cell repertoires in COVID-19. Profiling relied on immunoSEQ multiplex PCR, and the TCRdb table lists in-frame clones only, not all of them. The table has about 270,000 clones, about 87% seen once; the top ten hold about 3%. The sample consisted of PBMCs or T cells enriched from blood (not recorded which). The receptors originated from a woman in her 50s who had recovered from COVID-19.

The V call is TRBV13, the J call TRBJ2-1, with 9 bases identical to TRBD2. The CDR3 loop spans 12 amino acids. The V gene's germline CDR1 is PRHDT and CDR2 FYEKMQ (reference sequence). The V and J ends lost 5 bases and 16 bases, in that order; junction bases with no gene match: 9. DNA for the CDR3: TGTGCCAGCAGCCTAACAGCGGGAGGACGATTCTTC. Residues: CASSLTAGGRFF.

This chain uses TRBV5-5 with TRBJ2-7; TRBD1 agrees at 10 bases. CDR1 is SGHKS, CDR2 YYEKEE, per germline (reference sequence). This CDR3 is 15 amino acids long. V lost 4 bases, J lost 2 bases, and 6 bases stayed unmatched. CDR3 coding DNA: TGTGCCAGCAGCCCCGGGACAGGGGAAACCTACGAGCAGTACTTC. Translation gives CASSPGTGETYEQYF.

In DNA, the CDR3 is TGTGCCAGCAGCTTAACCCAGACCACGGGAGCTTTCTTT. Translated, it gives CASSLTQTTGAFF. The chain has TRBV11-1 and TRBJ1-1, with D unclear. V shed 2 bases and J shed 10 bases, with 14 bases lying between them. The CDR3 sequence is 13 residues long. Germline assignment: CDR1 SGHAT and CDR2 FQDESV (reference sequence).

The CDR3 nucleotides read TGTGCCACCCAGACAGGGGGCGAGAATTCACCCCTCCACTTT. As protein: CATQTGGENSPLHF. The chain links TRBV28 to TRBJ1-6, with 10 bases aligning to TRBD1. This CDR3 region has 14 residues. CDR1 and CDR2 from the germline V gene are MDHEN and SYDVKM. After removal of 10 bases from V and 7 bases from J, the junction contained 7 bases not matched to a gene.

The chain recombines TRBV29-1 with TRBJ1-2; 7 bases fit TRBD1. CDR1 is SQVTM and CDR2 is ANQGSEA in the germline V gene. V trimming: 7 bases; J trimming: 1 base; junction bases outside the gene matches: 6. The CDR3 spans 13 residues. Here the CDR3 reads CSGGDSVNYGYTF. The DNA for the CDR3 is TGCAGCGGAGGGGACAGCGTTAACTATGGCTACACCTTC.

A single count supports this clone. This chain joins TRBV5-6 and TRBJ1-4, with D uncertain. Trimming stripped 0 bases from V and 0 bases from J, with 9 bases between. This CDR3 is built from 16 residues. Germline lookup yields CDR1 SGHDT and CDR2 YYEEEE. This CDR3 is CASSLAQDSTNEKLFF. The CDR3 nucleotides read TGTGCCAGCAGCTTGGCTCAGGACTCAACTAATGAAAAACTGTTTTTT.

The rearrangement joins TRBV7-9 to TRBJ2-7; the match to TRBD1 covers 10 bases. The junction had 10 bases not matched to a gene; V was cut back by 5 bases and J by 3 bases. CDR1 is SEHNR, CDR2 FQNEAQ, per germline (reference sequence). The CDR3 has 16 amino acids. The CDR3 DNA reads TGTGCCAGCAGCCATGTAAGGGACAGGGGTATCTACGAGCAGTACTTC. It yields the protein CASSHVRDRGIYEQYF.

CDR3 sequence: CASSTRTQEGVKYGYTF. The CDR3 DNA follows: TGTGCCAGCAGTACCAGAACTCAGGAAGGGGTTAAGTATGGCTACACCTTC. The chain employs TRBV27 and TRBJ1-2; D is possibly TRBD1 (5 bases). Germline CDR1 reads MNHEY; CDR2 reads SMNVEV (reference sequence). V lost 5 bases and J lost 5, with 24 bases in between. The CDR3 contains 17 residues.

The genes are TRBV19 and TRBJ2-7; 7 nucleotides line up with TRBD1. The CDR3 has 14 residues. The ends lost 5 bases at V and 4 bases at J; junction bases unmatched: 8. Germline V gene lookup returns CDR1 LNHDA and CDR2 SQIVND (reference sequence). CDR3 sequence (DNA): TGTGCCAGTAGTGGCCGACAGGGCAGGTACGAGCAGTACTTC. Translated, it gives CASSGRQGRYEQYF. The full variable domain, rest sourced from reference TRBV19 and TRBJ2-7, is DGGITQSPKYLFRKEGQNVTLSCEQNLNHDAMYWYRQDPGQGLRLIYYSQIVNDFQKGDIAEGYSVSREKKESFPLTVTSAQKNPTAFYLCASSGRQGRYEQYFGPGTRLTVT.

The chain recombines TRBV5-4 with TRBJ2-2; TRBD2 matches 8 bases. V was pared by 4 bases and J by 5 bases, with 13 bases of the junction left unmatched. There are 17 residues in the CDR3. The germline gives CDR1 SGHNT, CDR2 YYREEE (reference sequence). Written as DNA, the CDR3 is TGTGCCAGCAGCCCGGGAGGGTTAAGTGCGAGAACCGGGGAGCTGTTTTTT. Protein product: CASSPGGLSARTGELFF.

The rearrangement links TRBV30 to TRBJ2-1, with 11 positions matching TRBD1. The trim removed 0 bases at V and 4 bases at J, leaving 5 bases unmatched. Germline assignment: CDR1 GTSNPN and CDR2 SVGIG (reference sequence). The CDR3 sequence is 16 residues long. CDR3 nucleotides: TGTGCCTGGAGTGTAAAAGGGACAGGGGGGTACAATGAGCAGTTCTTC. This encodes CAWSVKGTGGYNEQFF. Full variable domain (outside the CDR3, taken from reference TRBV30 and TRBJ2-1): SQTIHQWPATLVQPVGSPLSLECTVEGTSNPNLYWYRQAAGRGLQLLFYSVGIGQISSEVPQNLSASRPQDRQFILSSKKLLLSDSGFYLCAWSVKGTGGYNEQFFGPGTRLTVL.

The J gene is TRBJ1-1, the V gene TRBV12-3 or TRBV12-4, with D perhaps TRBD1 (6 bases). Between the trimmed V and J ends, which lost 4 bases and 9 bases, there was a span of 15 bases. This CDR3 comprises 13 residues. As DNA, the CDR3 is TGTGCCAGCAGTTCTGGCGTACAGGGTCAAGCTTTCTTT. Translating it yields CASSSGVQGQAFF.

The CDR3 DNA reads as TGTGCCAGCAGCTTAACAGTGGGACTGGGCACTGAAGCTTTCTTT. Its translation: CASSLTVGLGTEAFF. The chain is built from TRBV7-2 and TRBJ1-1, with a tentative D call TRBD1 (5 bases). The CDR3 runs 15 residues. V gave up 2 bases and J gave up 4 bases, with 14 bases separating them. Germline V gene sequence: CDR1 SGHTA, CDR2 FQGNSA.

This clone was picked up a small number of times. The V gene is TRBV6-5, the J gene TRBJ1-5; TRBD1 matches 8 bases. Losses at the gene ends were 5 bases for V and 3 bases for J; bases not matched to a gene: 6. This CDR3 is built from 15 residues. CDR1 and CDR2 (germline): MNHEY, SVGAGI. In DNA, the CDR3 is TGTGCCAGCAGTCGACAGGGGCACCCCAATCAGCCCCAGCATTTT. This codes for CASSRQGHPNQPQHF.

The CDR3 sequence: CASSPREIGYEQYF. CDR3 sequence (DNA): TGTGCCAGCAGCCCCCGGGAGATAGGTTACGAGCAGTACTTC. V usage is TRBV14 and J usage is TRBJ2-7; D might be TRBD2 (6 bases). V was trimmed by 4 bases and J by 4 bases, leaving 14 bases between them. The CDR3 extends over 14 amino acids. Per germline, CDR1 SGHDN and CDR2 FVKESK.

The J gene is TRBJ1-1, the V gene TRBV4-3; TRBD1 aligns across 10 bases. Germline V lookup: CDR1 LGHNA, CDR2 YSLEER. V trimming: 1 base; J trimming: 5 bases; junction bases outside the gene matches: 7. The CDR3 has 16 residues. The CDR3 sequence: CASSQGPGQGRTEAFF. The CDR3 DNA follows: TGCGCCAGCAGCCAAGGACCGGGACAGGGGAGGACTGAAGCTTTCTTT.

V is TRBV9 and J is TRBJ1-2; 8 bases fit TRBD1. J gave up 8 bases and V 4 bases, and 7 bases lay outside the gene matches. In germline, CDR1 is SGDLS, CDR2 YYNGEE. This CDR3 has 13 amino acids. The CDR3 coding sequence is TGTGCCAGCAGCACAACAGGGGGAGGAGGCTACACCTTC. Translated, it gives CASSTTGGGGYTF.

About this clone: An end of the junction differs from the germline gene, which may be a read error. The chain employs TRBV7-7 and TRBJ2-1; D might be TRBD1 (7 bases). This CDR3 has 14 residues. CDR1 is SSHAT and CDR2 is FNYEAQ in the germline V gene (reference sequence). The CDR3 here is CASSRGTAYNEQFF. CDR3 DNA: TGTGCTAGCAGCCGCGGGACAGCCTACAATGAGCAGTTCTTC.

The chain combines TRBV27 with TRBJ1-2, with 8 bases lining up with TRBD1. The CDR3 loop spans 14 amino acids. With 1 base clipped from V and 8 bases from J, the junction kept 6 bases outside the gene matches. The V gene's germline CDR1 is MNHEY and CDR2 SMNVEV (reference sequence). CDR3 DNA: TGTGCCAGCAGTTTATGGCAGGGGGCGGAAGGCTACACCTTC. Its translation: CASSLWQGAEGYTF.